The 32 T cell receptor beta chains in this list originate from one sample, sequenced in a study of OX40 agonist ivuxolimab in advanced cancers. Some clones are missing from TCRdb's copy, which holds only in-frame ones; the method was immunoSEQ multiplex PCR. The sample consists of roughly 70,000 clones, 90% to 95% of them appearing once. Sequencing was performed on CD4+ or CD8+ T cells sorted from blood, taken in a trial of the OX40 agonist ivuxolimab. These receptors all stem from an adult with an advanced solid tumor such as melanoma, head and neck, liver or kidney cancer.

This clone has a single count. This CDR3 is missing its conserved last phenylalanine or tryptophan, likely due to a read error. The DNA is left out, because the CDR3 cannot be placed on it with certainty; the CDR3 is given as TCRdb lists it. The V call is TRBV5-6, the J call TRBJ1-1; no check of the table's D call, TRBD1, against the DNA was made. The CDR3 numbers 12 amino acids, ends counted. From germline, CDR1 is SGHDT and CDR2 YYEEEE. CDR3 region: CASSLIGQMETQ.

This sequence joins TRBV7-2 and TRBJ1-2, with TRBD1 identical over 8 bases. Germline V gives CDR1 SGHTA, CDR2 FQGNSA. The CDR3 consists of 15 residues. The V gene end was trimmed by 3 bases and the J gene end by 0 bases; junction bases not matched to a gene: 3. The CDR3 DNA reads TGTGCCAGCAGCTTTATGACAGGGGCTAACTATGGCTACACCTTC. This codes for CASSFMTGANYGYTF.

V is TRBV12-5 and J is TRBJ2-1; 10 bases are shared with TRBD1. Trimming at V came to 1 base and at J to 4 bases, leaving 4 bases not matched to a gene. The CDR3 extends over 16 amino acids. Germline CDR1 reads LGHNT; CDR2 reads FRNRAP. CDR3 nucleotides: TGTGCTAGTGGTTTGGATGGGACAGGGGTGTACAATGAGCAGTTCTTC. As protein: CASGLDGTGVYNEQFF.

CDR3 bases: TGTGCCAGTAGTATAGTCGGGGGGCCCACAGATACGCAGTATTTT. Amino acid sequence: CASSIVGGPTDTQYF. The chain recombines TRBV19 with TRBJ2-3; tentatively, D is TRBD2 (7 bases). From germline, CDR1 is LNHDA and CDR2 SQIVND (reference sequence). The CDR3 totals 15 residues. The V end lost 1 base, the J end lost 2 bases, and 10 bases lay between the germline ends.

This clone was detected a few times. The chain uses TRBV19 and TRBJ2-2; D gene unclear. The CDR3 spans 17 residues. Germline CDR1 is LNHDA and CDR2 is SQIVND (reference sequence). With 7 bases removed from V and 0 bases from J, the gap between germline ends came to 18 bases. CDR3 DNA sequence: TGTGCCAGTACTATGAGTTGGGCAGCAGCGAACACCGGGGAGCTGTTTTTT. Its protein is CASTMSWAAANTGELFF.

The genes are TRBV19 and TRBJ1-1; D gene unclear. In germline, CDR1 is LNHDA, CDR2 SQIVND (reference sequence). V lost 3 bases and J lost 2, with 13 bases in between. This CDR3 region has 15 residues. The CDR3 DNA follows: TGTGCCAGTAGTATCGAGTACGGGTCAAACACTGAAGCTTTCTTT. Its protein product is CASSIEYGSNTEAFF.

Remarks on this clone: A junction boundary mismatches the germline segment, possibly from a read error. The chain recombines TRBV5-4 with TRBJ2-1, with 10 nucleotides matching TRBD2. The CDR3 loop spans 12 amino acids. Germline lookup yields CDR1 SGHNT and CDR2 YYREEE (reference sequence). This CDR3 reads CASSHGTSELIF. The CDR3, as DNA: TGTGCCAGCAGCCACGGGACTAGCGAATTGATCTTC.

The table lists this clone with a few counts. The chain carries TRBV13 and TRBJ2-3; D unresolved. Germline V lookup: CDR1 PRHDT, CDR2 FYEKMQ (reference sequence). The CDR3 contains 14 residues. Trimming left V 4 bases short and J 3 bases short, with 11 bases between. This CDR3 is CASSSSTWTDTQYF. CDR3 in DNA: TGTGCCAGCAGCTCCTCGACCTGGACAGATACGCAGTATTTT.

This clone appeared a single time. The gene calls are TRBV4-2 and TRBJ2-5, with 12 bases lining up with TRBD2. The CDR3 loop spans 17 amino acids. Germline V gene data show CDR1 as LGHNA and CDR2 as YNFKEQ. V was pared by 0 bases and J by 2 bases, with 4 bases of the junction left unmatched. The CDR3: CASSQELAGGIQETQYF. For the CDR3, the DNA is TGTGCCAGCAGCCAAGAACTAGCGGGGGGCATACAAGAGACCCAGTACTTC.

This chain joins TRBV28 and TRBJ2-1; 7 nucleotides align to TRBD2. Looked up from germline, CDR1 is MDHEN and CDR2 is SYDVKM. The CDR3 runs to 14 residues. V gave up 3 bases and J gave up 3 bases; unmatched junction bases: 2. The CDR3 spells CASSFTSDYNEQFF. The DNA for the CDR3 is TGTGCCAGCAGTTTCACTAGCGACTACAATGAGCAGTTCTTC. Using reference TRBV28 and TRBJ2-1 for the parts outside the CDR3, the full variable domain is DVKVTQSSRYLVKRTGEKVFLECVQDMDHENMFWYRQDPGLGLRLIYFSYDVKMKEKGDIPEGYSVSREKKERFSLILESASTNQTSMYLCASSFTSDYNEQFFGPGTRLTVL.

The chain uses TRBV19 and TRBJ1-2; D call uncertain. The CDR3 sequence is 14 residues long. The V end lost 4 bases, the J end lost 4 bases, and 13 bases lay between the germline ends. Per germline, CDR1 LNHDA and CDR2 SQIVND (reference sequence). The CDR3 protein is CASSTFDTFYGYTF. DNA of the CDR3: TGTGCCAGTAGTACCTTCGACACATTCTATGGCTACACCTTC.

The CDR3 region has the DNA TGTGCCAGCAGCGTCAGCGGGAGGGTACTGTATTTT. This translates into CASSVSGRVLYF. The V and J genes are TRBV9 and TRBJ2-3; 10 bases are shared with TRBD2. The CDR3 length is 12 residues. The V gene end was trimmed by 2 bases and the J gene end by 14 bases; junction bases not matched to a gene: 5. Looked up from germline, CDR1 is SGDLS and CDR2 is YYNGEE.

The chain couples TRBV9 to TRBJ2-5; 16 positions match TRBD2. Germline V lookup: CDR1 SGDLS, CDR2 YYNGEE. J gave up 5 bases and V 4 bases, and 2 bases lay outside the gene matches. CDR3 size: 15 residues. This CDR3 reads CASSPGLAGGETQYF. The CDR3 DNA is TGTGCCAGCAGCCCGGGACTAGCGGGGGGGGAGACCCAGTACTTC.

The chain couples TRBV18 to TRBJ2-2; 10 bases map to TRBD1. The CDR3 is made up of 16 amino acids. V lost 1 base and J lost 5; bases outside the gene matches: 4. The germline V gene encodes CDR1 KGHSH and CDR2 LQKENI. The CDR3 spells CASSPLGTGVTGELFF. CDR3 DNA sequence: TGTGCCAGCTCACCACTTGGGACAGGGGTTACCGGGGAGCTGTTTTTT.

The chain uses TRBV7-9 and TRBJ2-3; TRBD2 matches 10 bases. There are 15 residues in the CDR3. Looked up from germline, CDR1 is SEHNR and CDR2 is FQNEAQ (reference sequence). Trimming took 6 bases from V and 4 from J; bases not matched to a gene: 7. The CDR3 DNA sequence: TGTGCCAGCAGGAGTGGGACTAGCGAATCAGATACGCAGTATTTT. Protein sequence: CASRSGTSESDTQYF.

The chain employs TRBV30 and TRBJ2-2, with 7 bases lining up with TRBD1. The junction had 3 bases not matched to a gene; V was cut back by 8 bases and J by 0 bases. The germline gives CDR1 GTSNPN, CDR2 SVGIG (reference sequence). There are 13 residues in the CDR3. DNA for the CDR3: TGTGCCGCTGGGACAGCGAACACCGGGGAGCTGTTTTTT. As protein: CAAGTANTGELFF.

The J gene is TRBJ1-2, the V gene TRBV29-1; D not certain. Germline CDR1 and CDR2: SQVTM and ANQGSEA. CDR3 length: 13 residues. V shed 5 bases and J shed 7 bases, with 17 bases lying between them. The CDR3 bases are TGCAGCGTTTACGCTGAAACGGTCTTTGGCTACACCTTC. The encoded protein is CSVYAETVFGYTF.

The V and J genes are TRBV27 and TRBJ2-1; no clear D. V lost 5 bases to trimming and J lost 5 bases, with 7 bases between them. From germline, CDR1 is MNHEY and CDR2 SMNVEV (reference sequence). CDR3 length: 12 amino acids. The CDR3 nucleotides are TGTGCCAGCAGTGTACCGAACAATGAGCAGTTCTTC. Its translation: CASSVPNNEQFF.

The rearrangement uses TRBV7-2 and TRBJ2-7, with D hard to call. The CDR3 spans 14 residues. V lost 4 bases to trimming and J lost 3 bases, with 13 bases between them. Germline values: CDR1 SGHTA, CDR2 FQGNSA. CDR3 amino acids: CASSWTDGFYEQYF. CDR3 in DNA: TGTGCCAGCAGCTGGACCGACGGATTCTACGAGCAGTACTTC.

This chain joins TRBV7-6 and TRBJ2-2; 8 bases agree with TRBD1. Germline-derived CDR1 and CDR2 are SGHVS and FNYEAQ. CDR3 size: 16 residues. With 4 bases clipped from V and 1 base from J, the junction kept 5 bases outside the gene matches. CDR3 sequence reads: CASSSTDRGNTGELFF. The CDR3 DNA reads as TGTGCCAGCAGCTCGACAGACAGGGGGAACACCGGGGAGCTGTTTTTT. Complete variable domain (other parts from reference TRBV7-6 and TRBJ2-2): GAGVSQSPRYKVTKRGQDVALRCDPISGHVSLYWYRQALGQGPEFLTYFNYEAQQDKSGLPNDRFSAERPEGSISTLTIQRTEQRDSAMYRCASSSTDRGNTGELFFGEGSRLTVL.

This clone has a handful of counts. The chain uses TRBV9 and TRBJ2-1; D not certain. Germline assignment: CDR1 SGDLS and CDR2 YYNGEE. Trimming removed 3 bases from V and 0 bases from J, with 19 bases in between. The CDR3 is made up of 18 amino acids. DNA of the CDR3: TGTGCCAGCAGCGAGACGGCCGGGCGGAGAAGCTCCTACAATGAGCAGTTCTTC. Its protein product is CASSETAGRRSSYNEQFF.

The CDR3 nucleotides read TGTGCCAGCAGCCCCCTCAGCGGCTACCTTCAAGAGACCCAGTACTTC. Its protein product is CASSPLSGYLQETQYF. The chain recombines TRBV7-6 with TRBJ2-5; D possibly corresponds to TRBD2 (5 bases). The CDR3 is 16 residues long. The germline V and J ends were trimmed by 5 bases and 2 bases, with 18 bases remaining between them. CDR1 SGHVS and CDR2 FNYEAQ come from the germline V gene.

As regards this clone: This CDR3 is also generated by other DNA sequences in the sample. The chain combines TRBV5-6 with TRBJ1-5, with D tentatively TRBD1 (6 bases). The germline V and J ends were trimmed by 0 bases and 7 bases, with 8 bases remaining between them. The V gene's germline CDR1 is SGHDT and CDR2 YYEEEE. This CDR3 has 13 residues. The CDR3 loop reads CASSLGGAQPQHF. The CDR3 coding sequence is TGTGCCAGCAGCTTGGGGGGGGCCCAGCCCCAGCATTTT.

The chain combines TRBV19 with TRBJ2-7, with D possibly matching TRBD2 (5 bases). Germline V gene sequence: CDR1 LNHDA, CDR2 SQIVND (reference sequence). This CDR3 is 14 amino acids long. V shed 2 bases and J shed 0 bases, with 8 bases lying between them. The CDR3 spells CASSIRGFSYEQYF. The CDR3 DNA is TGTGCCAGTAGTATAAGAGGGTTCTCCTACGAGCAGTACTTC.

The V and J genes are TRBV4-1 and TRBJ1-4; perhaps TRBD1 as D (6 bases). The germline V gene has CDR1 MGHRA and CDR2 YSYEKL. Trimming pared 8 bases from V and 3 bases from J, leaving 10 bases between. The CDR3 sequence is 13 residues long. CDR3 DNA sequence: TGCGCCAGCTCAGGGGCCTCTAATGAAAAACTGTTTTTT. Its protein is CASSGASNEKLFF.

In its sample, this clone was seen once. The rearrangement joins TRBV7-9 to TRBJ1-1; tentative D call: TRBD1 (5 bases). Germline loops: CDR1 SEHNR, CDR2 FQNEAQ (reference sequence). This CDR3 spans 13 amino acids. Trimming took 7 bases from V and 3 from J, leaving 12 bases between them. The CDR3: CASTLDTYTEAFF. CDR3 DNA sequence: TGTGCCAGCACCTTGGACACCTACACTGAAGCTTTCTTT.

CDR3 nucleotide sequence: TGTGCCAGCAGCCCCAGGGGTTACACTGAAGCTTTCTTT. Its protein is CASSPRGYTEAFF. The chain joins TRBV14 to TRBJ1-1; D is possibly TRBD1 (6 bases). This CDR3 has 13 residues. Germline V lookup: CDR1 SGHDN, CDR2 FVKESK. V lost 4 bases to trimming and J lost 3 bases, with 9 bases between them.

V gene TRBV6-5 combines with J gene TRBJ1-1; the D gene is possibly TRBD1 (6 bases). This CDR3 region has 15 residues. V was trimmed by 0 bases and J by 7 bases, leaving 15 bases between them. The germline V gene encodes CDR1 MNHEY and CDR2 SVGAGI. The CDR3 sequence: CASSYSIGGQGEAFF. CDR3 DNA: TGTGCCAGCAGTTACTCGATTGGGGGGCAGGGTGAAGCTTTCTTT.

The chain couples TRBV28 to TRBJ1-1; 7 nucleotides align to TRBD1. The CDR3 is made up of 17 amino acids. With V trimmed by 6 bases and J by 0 bases, 13 bases remained unmatched. Germline-derived CDR1 and CDR2 are MDHEN and SYDVKM. The CDR3 nucleotides are TGTGCCAGCAGAACCGACAGGGCAGGCTTCATGAACACTGAAGCTTTCTTT. Its translation is CASRTDRAGFMNTEAFF.

The chain employs TRBV19 and TRBJ2-2, with 7 positions matching TRBD2. Looked up from germline, CDR1 is LNHDA and CDR2 is SQIVND (reference sequence). This CDR3 spans 16 amino acids. J was trimmed by 5 bases and V by 1 base; bases with no gene match: 7. The CDR3 reads CASSIGEGSLTGELFF. The CDR3 DNA reads as TGTGCCAGTAGTATAGGGGAGGGGAGTTTGACCGGGGAGCTGTTTTTT.

The J gene is TRBJ2-7, the V gene TRBV27; weak D call: TRBD1 (5 bases). Germline CDR1 and CDR2: MNHEY and SMNVEV (reference sequence). V lost 2 bases, J lost 7 bases, and 9 bases lay in between. The CDR3 spans 12 residues. CDR3 loop: CASSLIKGEQYF. DNA of the CDR3: TGTGCCAGCAGTTTAATCAAGGGGGAGCAGTACTTC.

V gene TRBV4-2 combines with J gene TRBJ2-1; D not resolved. Trimming shortened V by 0 bases and J by 6 bases, and 18 bases separated the two germline ends. Per the germline V gene, CDR1 is LGHNA and CDR2 is YNFKEQ. The CDR3 is made up of 17 amino acids. CDR3: CASSQELLVSSINEQFF. The CDR3 nucleotides are TGTGCCAGCAGCCAAGAACTGCTTGTATCATCCATCAATGAGCAGTTCTTC.